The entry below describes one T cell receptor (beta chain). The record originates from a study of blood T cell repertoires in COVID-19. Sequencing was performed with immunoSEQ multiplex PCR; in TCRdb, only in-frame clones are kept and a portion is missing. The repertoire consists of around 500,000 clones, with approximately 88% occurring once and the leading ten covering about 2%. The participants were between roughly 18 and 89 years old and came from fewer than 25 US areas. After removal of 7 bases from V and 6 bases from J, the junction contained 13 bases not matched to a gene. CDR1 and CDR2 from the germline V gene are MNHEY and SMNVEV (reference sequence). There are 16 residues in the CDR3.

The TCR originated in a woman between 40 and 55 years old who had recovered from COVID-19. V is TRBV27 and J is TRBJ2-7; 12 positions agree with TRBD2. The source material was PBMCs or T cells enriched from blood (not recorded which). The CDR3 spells CASKFVRLAGVGEQYF. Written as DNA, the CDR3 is TGTGCCAGCAAGTTCGTTAGACTAGCGGGAGTTGGCGAGCAGTACTTC.